This T cell receptor beta chain appears in the sequencing data of a study of identical twins. This CDR3 is 13 amino acids long. CDR1 LGHDT and CDR2 YNNKEL come from the germline V gene (reference sequence). Deletions cut 6 bases from V and 10 bases from J, with 16 bases between. Unique molecular identifiers were present on the cDNA, which also gained a universal primer site by template switching. TCRdb independently ran MiXCR on the 5' RACE reads; one entry per CDR3 protein. The repertoire holds hundreds of thousands of distinct CDR3 sequences, just over 7% seen once, with less than 2% in the top ten. General study findings and limits: Sequences that were beta out-of-frame showed weaker excess twin sharing. Abundant beta clonotypes from cord blood bore fewer insertions; memory repertoires lacked this pattern.

A note on this clonotype: Its cognate antigen is unknown.

The same data also contributed to another study, on yellow fever vaccine responses in identical twins.

Sequenced: PBMCs. The chain has TRBV3-1 and TRBJ2-1; D is ambiguous. The TCR comes from a young woman in good health. The CDR3 here is CASSRLTGEEQFF. In DNA, the CDR3 is TGTGCCAGCAGTCGTCTAACGGGCGAGGAGCAGTTCTTC.